The 18 T cell receptor beta chains below were found in one sample sequenced in a study of T cells after yellow fever vaccination. TCRdb analysed the 5' RACE reads with MiXCR anew, one entry per CDR3 protein. The sample includes a few hundred thousand distinct CDR3 sequences, roughly 13% of them seen just once. The specimen comprised CD4+ T cells sorted from PBMCs, sampled 45 days after the yellow fever booster vaccination. These receptors came from a man under 40 who received the YFV17D yellow fever vaccine.

This clonotype was recorded at least ten times. The gene calls are TRBV6-2 or TRBV6-3 and TRBJ2-1; 7 bases agree with TRBD2. The CDR3 has 15 amino acids. The germline V gene has CDR1 MNHEY and CDR2 SVGEGT. The V segment lost 7 bases and the J segment 9 bases; nucleotides outside the gene matches: 15. CDR3 in amino acids: CASIFQAGPSSEQFF. CDR3 coding DNA: TGTGCCAGCATTTTTCAAGCGGGACCCTCGAGTGAGCAGTTCTTC.

The chain links TRBV20-1 to TRBJ2-5; perhaps D is TRBD1 or TRBD2 (6 bases each). CDR3 length: 13 amino acids. V gave up 3 bases and J gave up 5 bases, with 13 bases separating them. In germline, CDR1 is DFQATT, CDR2 SNEGSKA (reference sequence). The CDR3 region is CSASWGASETQYF. The CDR3 DNA reads TGCAGTGCTAGTTGGGGGGCAAGTGAGACCCAGTACTTC.

On this clonotype: Because it lacks the conserved phenylalanine or tryptophan at the end, this CDR3 is likely a read error. This chain connects TRBV5-1 to TRBJ2-3, with TRBD2 identical over 8 bases. The CDR3 consists of 15 residues. Trimming at V came to 5 bases and at J to 3 bases, leaving 8 bases not matched to a gene. Germline V gene lookup returns CDR1 SGHRS and CDR2 YFSETQ. This CDR3 reads CASRVGGGRTDTQYS. CDR3 nucleotide sequence: TGCGCCAGCAGAGTTGGCGGGGGGCGGACAGATACGCAGTATTCT.

This clonotype has a handful of counts. J is TRBJ2-1 and V is TRBV29-1, with 8 bases identical to TRBD2. V lost 7 bases to trimming and J lost 0 bases; unmatched junction nucleotides: 14. Germline V gene sequence: CDR1 SQVTM, CDR2 ANQGSEA. The CDR3 is made up of 17 amino acids. The CDR3 DNA reads as TGCAGCGCTCCGGCGACTAGCGCTAGAAGCTCCTACAATGAGCAGTTCTTC. Protein: CSAPATSARSSYNEQFF.

Remarks on this clonotype: At one boundary the junction diverges from the germline segment, which might be a read error. CDR3 sequence reads: CASSLSGGELVF. DNA for the CDR3: TGTGCCAGCAGCTTGTCAGGCGGGGAGCTGGTTTTT. The V and J genes are TRBV7-2 and TRBJ2-2; TRBD2 is a possible D gene (6 bases). The CDR3 has 12 residues. Germline CDR1 SGHTA, CDR2 FQGNSA.

V usage is TRBV6-2 or TRBV6-3 and J usage is TRBJ2-7; 9 nucleotides line up with TRBD2. Germline V gives CDR1 MNHEY, CDR2 SVGEGT. This CDR3 contains 18 residues. V was pared by 7 bases and J by 0 bases, with 16 bases of the junction left unmatched. DNA of the CDR3: TGTGCCAGCACAAGTATGGTGGGAGCGGGAGGAACCTCCTACGAGCAGTACTTC. Translating it yields CASTSMVGAGGTSYEQYF.

This clonotype was observed at least ten times. The genes are TRBV7-2 and TRBJ2-5; no clear D gene. Germline assignment: CDR1 SGHTA and CDR2 FQGNSA. The CDR3 covers 13 residues. Trimming removed 1 base from V and 5 bases from J, with 8 bases in between. The CDR3 DNA sequence: TGTGCCAGCAGCTTAGGACGGGCGGAGACCCAGTACTTC. This gives the protein CASSLGRAETQYF. Using reference TRBV7-2 and TRBJ2-5 for the parts outside the CDR3, the full variable domain is GAGVSQSPSNKVTEKGKDVELRCDPISGHTALYWYRQSLGQGLEFLIYFQGNSAPDKSGLPSDRFSAERTGGSVSTLTIQRTQQEDSAVYLCASSLGRAETQYFGPGTRLLVL.

This clonotype came up a few times. The J gene is TRBJ2-1, the V gene TRBV20-1, with 10 nucleotides matching TRBD2. This CDR3 contains 11 residues. Germline CDR1 and CDR2: DFQATT and SNEGSKA (reference sequence). CDR3 protein: CATVRGTSEFF. The CDR3 DNA follows: TGCGCCACGGTCCGCGGGACTAGCGAGTTCTTC.

This clonotype was observed at least ten times. This chain connects TRBV6-5 to TRBJ2-7; D remains ambiguous. V dropped 2 bases and J dropped 2 bases, with 10 bases sitting between them. Germline values: CDR1 MNHEY, CDR2 SVGAGI. This CDR3 has 14 amino acids. CDR3 amino acids: CASSYNQKAYEQYF. CDR3 DNA: TGTGCCAGCAGTTACAATCAAAAAGCCTACGAGCAGTACTTC.

This clonotype was seen repeatedly, ten times or more. The chain combines TRBV6-5 with TRBJ2-7; 10 nucleotides align to TRBD2. CDR1 MNHEY and CDR2 SVGAGI come from the germline V gene. After removal of 2 bases from V and 4 bases from J, the junction contained 11 bases not matched to a gene. The CDR3 is 17 amino acids. CDR3 in DNA: TGTGCCAGCAGTTACGCCAGAGTGCTAGCGGGAGTTTACGAGCAGTACTTC. Translation gives CASSYARVLAGVYEQYF.

A few counts support this clonotype. This chain connects TRBV15 to TRBJ2-4; a weak D match, TRBD1 (8 bases). This CDR3 contains 16 residues. The V and J ends lost 1 base and 6 bases respectively, with 16 bases between them. Germline loops: CDR1 LNHNV, CDR2 YYDKDF (reference sequence). CDR3 residues: CATSRGNTGGVNIQYF. The CDR3 region has the DNA TGTGCCACCAGCAGAGGAAATACAGGGGGGGTAAACATTCAGTACTTC.

The chain has TRBV20-1 and TRBJ1-2; the match to TRBD1 covers 8 bases. Trimming took 5 bases from V and 6 from J; bases not matched to a gene: 2. The CDR3 runs to 11 residues. CDR1 and CDR2 from the germline V gene are DFQATT and SNEGSKA (reference sequence). For the CDR3, the DNA is TGCAGTGCTTGGGGACAGGATGGCTACACCTTC. It yields the protein CSAWGQDGYTF.

This clonotype was found a few times. This sequence joins TRBV12-3 or TRBV12-4 and TRBJ2-3; 10 nucleotides line up with TRBD2. This CDR3 comprises 14 residues. V trimming: 5 bases; J trimming: 3 bases; junction bases outside the gene matches: 2. This CDR3 is CASSKTSGTDTQYF. The CDR3 nucleotides read TGTGCCAGCAGTAAGACTAGCGGGACAGATACGCAGTATTTT.

In its sample, this clonotype was seen a few times. J is TRBJ1-1 and V is TRBV11-2, with no clear D. The germline V gene has CDR1 SGHAT and CDR2 FQNNGV. Trimming took off 4 bases at V and 1 base at J, with 7 bases between the two ends. CDR3 size: 13 residues. CDR3 amino acids: CASSSQENTEAFF. The CDR3 bases are TGTGCCAGCAGCTCGCAGGAGAACACTGAAGCTTTCTTT.

In this sample, this clonotype turned up a few times. The chain joins TRBV5-1 to TRBJ2-1; 7 bases agree with TRBD1. Germline V gene data show CDR1 as SGHRS and CDR2 as YFSETQ. CDR3 length equals 13 residues. The V and J ends lost 3 bases and 9 bases, in that order; junction bases with no gene match: 6. The CDR3 sequence: CASSSGQVAEQFF. The CDR3 coding sequence is TGCGCCAGCAGCTCCGGACAGGTTGCTGAGCAGTTCTTC.

This clonotype was observed a handful of times. The chain is built from TRBV6-2 or TRBV6-3 and TRBJ2-1, with 7 bases identical to TRBD2. The CDR3 has 14 amino acids. J gave up 9 bases and V 2 bases, and 7 bases lay outside the gene matches. Germline loops: CDR1 MNHEY, CDR2 SVGEGT. The CDR3 is CASSYLLGGGEQFF. CDR3 coding DNA: TGTGCCAGCAGTTACCTACTTGGGGGGGGTGAGCAGTTCTTC.

The chain links TRBV24-1 to TRBJ2-3; D not certain. Trimming removed 7 bases at V and 6 bases at J, with 10 bases between. The CDR3 totals 12 residues. Per germline, CDR1 KGHDR and CDR2 SFDVKD. CDR3 coding DNA: TGTGCCACCAGCGACGGTGCGGATACGCAGTATTTT. Its protein product is CATSDGADTQYF.

V is TRBV12-3 or TRBV12-4 and J is TRBJ2-7, with 7 bases matching TRBD2. The V gene end was trimmed by 2 bases and the J gene end by 0 bases; junction bases not matched to a gene: 16. This CDR3 comprises 19 residues. The CDR3 spells CASSLRPFLSGGSSYEQYF. The CDR3 DNA is TGTGCCAGCAGTTTACGCCCATTCCTGTCGGGGGGAAGCTCCTACGAGCAGTACTTC.